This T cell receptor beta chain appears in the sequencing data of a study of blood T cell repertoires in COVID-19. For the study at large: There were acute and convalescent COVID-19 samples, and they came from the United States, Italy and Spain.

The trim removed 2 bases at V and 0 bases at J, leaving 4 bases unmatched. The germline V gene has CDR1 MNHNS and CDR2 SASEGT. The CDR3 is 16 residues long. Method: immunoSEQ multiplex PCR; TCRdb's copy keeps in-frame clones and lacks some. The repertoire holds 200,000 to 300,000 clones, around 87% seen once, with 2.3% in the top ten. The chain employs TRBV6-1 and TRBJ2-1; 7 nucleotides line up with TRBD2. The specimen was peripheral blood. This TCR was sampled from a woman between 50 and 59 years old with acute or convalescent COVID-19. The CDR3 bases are TGTGCCAGCAGTGAACTGGGCGGGAGCTCCTACAATGAGCAGTTCTTC. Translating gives CASSELGGSSYNEQFF.